The TCR beta chain described here comes from a study of blood T cell repertoires in COVID-19. In the study overall: The samples span acute and convalescent COVID-19 from the United States, Italy and Spain. The cDNA or gDNA used as material had been derived from T cells, B-cell-depleted T cells, or PBMCs.

In the original workflow: Reference gene primers were amplified, and this amplification served to estimate nucleated cell counts. Produced via immunoSEQ multiplex PCR; TCRdb's table is partial and in-frame only. From that table come the V and J calls and clone size; the DNA was used to work out D and trimming. The sample lists roughly 70,000 clones; approximately 80% were seen once. CDR1 is LGHDT and CDR2 is YNNKEL in the germline V gene (reference sequence). Trimming at V came to 3 bases and at J to 0 bases, leaving 10 bases not matched to a gene. CDR3 length equals 17 residues. Sequences were obtained from peripheral blood. The clonotype originates from a woman of 80 years or more with active or convalescent COVID-19. The chain joins TRBV3-1 (or the pseudogene TRBV3-2) to TRBJ2-5, with 7 nucleotides matching TRBD1. Written as DNA, the CDR3 is TGTGCCAGCAGCCAGAGAGGGACAGCGAAAAACCAAGAGACCCAGTACTTC. It encodes CASSQRGTAKNQETQYF.